The rows below give T cell receptor beta chains drawn from one sample of a study of control samples from healthy donors and cancer patients. Method: immunoSEQ multiplex PCR; TCRdb's copy keeps in-frame clones and lacks some. This table holds almost 95,000 clones, roughly nine tenths found once. Sequenced sample: blood. These receptors all come from a woman younger than 35 in good health. The CDR3 runs from the conserved cysteine through the conserved F or W. Each record gives: J gene, clone size, V gene, D gene, CDR3 protein. D genes are given only for firm matches. Clone sizes are given selectively: once, few, many, or a class where the clone is expanded.

TRBJ2-2	.	TRBV2	.	CASRGTIIPGELFF
TRBJ1-5	once	TRBV10-3	.	CAISESLANQPQHF
TRBJ1-2	once	TRBV7-6	TRBD1	CASSPSGGGNYGYTF
TRBJ1-6	.	TRBV27	.	CASSPGSGVRSPLHF
TRBJ1-3	.	TRBV7-2	.	CASSLLTGRMGTIYF
TRBJ1-1	.	TRBV27	.	CASSLGPNTEAFF
TRBJ2-7	.	TRBV9	.	CASSVGEGSYEQYF
TRBJ1-2	.	TRBV6-2/TRBV6-3	TRBD1	CASSSRRQGNYGYTF
TRBJ1-5	.	TRBV19	TRBD1	CASNAGGFSNQPQHF
TRBJ1-2	few	TRBV29-1	.	CSVGRGTYGYTF
TRBJ2-3	.	TRBV27	.	CASSLFRDTQYF
TRBJ1-5	.	TRBV2	.	CASSLGGYQPQHF
TRBJ1-1	.	TRBV20-1	.	CSAINLRTAFF
TRBJ2-5	.	TRBV11-2	.	CASSLTRGLETQYF
TRBJ1-4	.	TRBV7-9	.	CASMQGGEKLFF
TRBJ1-1	.	TRBV6-1	.	CASSEVVGANTEAFF
TRBJ1-2	.	TRBV11-2	.	CASSLLQGPYGYTF
TRBJ1-2	.	TRBV9	.	CASSANLKNYGYTF
TRBJ2-1	few	TRBV28	TRBD1	CASRIYGTGGNEQFF
TRBJ2-3	.	TRBV6-5	.	CATRKGDLRMDTQYF
TRBJ1-1	.	TRBV2	TRBD1	CASSDKGQGLNTEAFF
TRBJ1-6	.	TRBV6-4	TRBD1	CASSDRNRGVSPLHF
TRBJ1-1	.	TRBV5-1	.	CASSFGGDTDAFF
TRBJ2-3	.	TRBV7-9	TRBD1	CASSPLGGQGPGDTQYF
TRBJ2-7	few	TRBV19	TRBD1	CASSTGQGVGEQYF
TRBJ1-6	.	TRBV5-1	.	CASSLLAPGHVNSPLHF
TRBJ1-2	once	TRBV4-1	.	CASSRLTDTIYGYTF
TRBJ1-1	.	TRBV29-1	.	CSVNVGTEAFF
TRBJ2-7	few	TRBV29-1	.	CSAANSYEQYF
TRBJ2-2	.	TRBV19	.	CASSIPRRLLNTGELFF
TRBJ1-6	.	TRBV7-9	.	CASSWTGSSVAYNSPLHF
TRBJ1-1	.	TRBV5-5	.	CASSVSSSLTGNTEAFF
TRBJ2-5	.	TRBV6-5	TRBD1	CASSKMGQQEETQYF
TRBJ1-1	.	TRBV6-5	.	CASSSGINTEAFF
TRBJ1-1	.	TRBV7-9	.	CASSFQRRDTEAFF
TRBJ2-5	.	TRBV3-1/TRBV3-2	TRBD2	CASSQRYGRTSGRLWTQYF
TRBJ1-2	.	TRBV6-5	TRBD1	CASRPTGGVGYTF
TRBJ2-5	.	TRBV7-8	.	CASSTAQRSQYF
TRBJ1-1	.	TRBV12-3/TRBV12-4	.	CASSFANTEAFF
TRBJ1-1	.	TRBV5-1	.	CASSLGAGALNTEAFF
TRBJ1-1	.	TRBV7-3	.	CASSLNEGTEAFF
TRBJ2-3	.	TRBV7-3	TRBD2	CASSPQASGGLDTQYF
TRBJ2-5	.	TRBV6-5	.	CASKKEGETQYF
TRBJ1-4	.	TRBV6-5	.	CASRNLDRNNEKLFF
TRBJ1-1	.	TRBV11-3	.	CASSELADTEAFF
TRBJ2-1	.	TRBV6-4	.	CASSEDSSYNEQFF
TRBJ1-3	.	TRBV12-3/TRBV12-4	.	CASSFLGASIYF
TRBJ1-6	.	TRBV5-4	.	CASSPQGGATVYNSPLHF
TRBJ2-7	.	TRBV2	TRBD2	CASRATSGGYEQYF